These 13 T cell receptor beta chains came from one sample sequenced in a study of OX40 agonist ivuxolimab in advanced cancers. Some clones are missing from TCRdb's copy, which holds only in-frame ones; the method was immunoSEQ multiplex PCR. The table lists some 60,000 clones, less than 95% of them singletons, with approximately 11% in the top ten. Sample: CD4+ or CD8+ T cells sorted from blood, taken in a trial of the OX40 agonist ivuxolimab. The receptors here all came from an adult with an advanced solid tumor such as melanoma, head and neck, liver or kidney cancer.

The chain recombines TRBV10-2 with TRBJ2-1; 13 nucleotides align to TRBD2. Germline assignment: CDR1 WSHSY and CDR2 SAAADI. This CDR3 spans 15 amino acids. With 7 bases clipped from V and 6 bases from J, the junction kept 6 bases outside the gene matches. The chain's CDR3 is CASTNGLAGANEQFF. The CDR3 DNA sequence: TGCGCCAGCACTAATGGACTAGCGGGAGCCAATGAGCAGTTCTTC.

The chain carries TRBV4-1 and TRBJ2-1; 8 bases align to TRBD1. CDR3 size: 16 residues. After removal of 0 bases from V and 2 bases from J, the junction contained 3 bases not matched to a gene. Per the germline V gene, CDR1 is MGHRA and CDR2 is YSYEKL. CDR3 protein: CASSQDETGAYNEQFF. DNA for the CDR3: TGCGCCAGCAGCCAAGACGAGACAGGGGCCTACAATGAGCAGTTCTTC.

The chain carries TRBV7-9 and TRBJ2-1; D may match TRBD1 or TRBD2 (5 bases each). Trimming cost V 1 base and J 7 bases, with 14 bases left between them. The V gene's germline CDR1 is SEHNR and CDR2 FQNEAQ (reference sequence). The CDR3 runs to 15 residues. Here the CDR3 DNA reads TGTGCCAGCAGCTTAGGTGTGGGGGAGATAAATGAGCAGTTCTTC. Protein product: CASSLGVGEINEQFF.

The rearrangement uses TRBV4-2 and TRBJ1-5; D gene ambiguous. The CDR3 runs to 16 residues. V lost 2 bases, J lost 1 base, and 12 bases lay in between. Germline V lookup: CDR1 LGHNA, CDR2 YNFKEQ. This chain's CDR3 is CASSQSSSSSNQPQHF. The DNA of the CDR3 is TGTGCCAGCAGCCAAAGTTCTTCCTCGAGCAATCAGCCCCAGCATTTT.

Written as DNA, the CDR3 is TGTGCCAGCAGCCAAGAGGCAGCGGAGGAACCCGAGCAGTACTTC. Protein: CASSQEAAEEPEQYF. This chain connects TRBV4-2 to TRBJ2-7; D possibly corresponds to TRBD2 (5 bases). This CDR3 has 15 residues. In germline, CDR1 is LGHNA, CDR2 YNFKEQ. Trimming cost V 0 bases and J 6 bases, with 15 bases left between them.

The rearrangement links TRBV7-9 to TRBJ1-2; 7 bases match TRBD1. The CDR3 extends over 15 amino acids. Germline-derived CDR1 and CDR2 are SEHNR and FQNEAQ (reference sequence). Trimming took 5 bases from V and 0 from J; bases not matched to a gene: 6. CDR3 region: CASSDGDRTNYGYTF. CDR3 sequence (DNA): TGTGCCAGCAGCGACGGGGACAGAACTAACTATGGCTACACCTTC.

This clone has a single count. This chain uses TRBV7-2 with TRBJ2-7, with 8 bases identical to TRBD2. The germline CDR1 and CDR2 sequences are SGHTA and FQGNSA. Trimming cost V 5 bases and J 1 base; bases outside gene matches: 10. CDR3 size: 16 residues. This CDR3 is CASSNEAGVMSYEQYF. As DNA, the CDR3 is TGTGCCAGCAGCAACGAAGCGGGAGTTATGTCCTACGAGCAGTACTTC.

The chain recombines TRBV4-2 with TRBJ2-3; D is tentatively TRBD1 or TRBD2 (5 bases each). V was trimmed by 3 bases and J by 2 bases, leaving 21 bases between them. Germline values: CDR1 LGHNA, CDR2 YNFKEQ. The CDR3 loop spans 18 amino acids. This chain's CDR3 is CASSQGPVGVPPTDTQYF. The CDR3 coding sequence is TGTGCCAGCAGCCAGGGTCCGGTGGGGGTCCCGCCCACAGATACGCAGTATTTT.

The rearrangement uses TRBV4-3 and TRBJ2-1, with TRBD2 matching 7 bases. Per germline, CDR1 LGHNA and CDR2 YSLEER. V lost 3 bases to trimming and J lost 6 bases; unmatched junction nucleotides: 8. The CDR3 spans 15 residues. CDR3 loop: CASSHWGGVPNEQFF. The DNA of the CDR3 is TGCGCCAGCAGCCATTGGGGGGGAGTACCCAATGAGCAGTTCTTC.

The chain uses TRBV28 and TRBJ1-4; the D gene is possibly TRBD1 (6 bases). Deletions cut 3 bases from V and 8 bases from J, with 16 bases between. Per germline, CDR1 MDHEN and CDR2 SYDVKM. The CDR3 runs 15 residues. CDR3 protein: CASSLGTGYGEKLFF. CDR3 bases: TGTGCCAGCAGTTTGGGAACAGGGTATGGGGAAAAACTGTTTTTT.

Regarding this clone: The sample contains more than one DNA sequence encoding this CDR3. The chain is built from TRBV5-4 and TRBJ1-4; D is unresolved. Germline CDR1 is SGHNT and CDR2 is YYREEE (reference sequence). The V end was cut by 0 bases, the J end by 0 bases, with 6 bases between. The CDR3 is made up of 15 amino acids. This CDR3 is CASSLGTATNEKLFF. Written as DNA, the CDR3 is TGTGCCAGCAGCTTGGGTACAGCAACTAATGAAAAACTGTTTTTT.

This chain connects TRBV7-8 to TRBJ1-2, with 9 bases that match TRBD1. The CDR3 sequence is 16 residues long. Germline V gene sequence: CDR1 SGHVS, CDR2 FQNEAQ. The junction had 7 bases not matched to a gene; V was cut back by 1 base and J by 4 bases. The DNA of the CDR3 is TGTGCCAGCAGCTTAGAGGGGACAGGGACCTCCTATGGCTACACCTTC. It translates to CASSLEGTGTSYGYTF. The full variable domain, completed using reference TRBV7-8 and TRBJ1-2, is GAGVSQSPRYKVAKRGQDVALRCDPISGHVSLFWYQQALGQGPEFLTYFQNEAQLDKSGLPSDRFFAERPEGSVSTLKIQRTQQEDSAVYLCASSLEGTGTSYGYTFGSGTRLTVV.

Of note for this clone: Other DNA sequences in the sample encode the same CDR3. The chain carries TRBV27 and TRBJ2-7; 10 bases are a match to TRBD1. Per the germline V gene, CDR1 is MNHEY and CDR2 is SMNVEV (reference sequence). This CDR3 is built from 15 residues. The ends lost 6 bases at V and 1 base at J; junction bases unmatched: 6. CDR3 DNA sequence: TGTGCCAGCAGCGCCGGGACAGGGGCTTCCTACGAGCAGTACTTC. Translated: CASSAGTGASYEQYF.